The source of this T cell receptor (beta chain) is a study of CD4 T cells in relation to SARS-CoV-2 and coronaviruses. General study results and limits: In roughly 65% of donors, memory CD4+ clonotypes crossrecognized SARS-CoV-2 and at least one common cold coronavirus spike.

Unexposed donor CD4+ T cells date from about 2010-2019, before the COVID-19 pandemic. After ten to eleven days of culture, CD4+ T cells were isolated. As for this clone: Its target is not known.

Germline V gene sequence: CDR1 MNHEY, CDR2 SVGEGT. Trimming pared 6 bases from V and 8 bases from J, leaving 9 bases between. The CDR3 extends over 11 amino acids. Using immunoSEQ multiplex PCR, the repertoire was profiled, and TCRdb retains in-frame clones only, with some absent. The sample includes roughly 18,000 clones, around three quarters seen only once; the top ten take around a quarter. The receptor comes from a human donor in good health. Material: CD4+ T cells from PBMCs, cultured in vitro. The gene calls are TRBV6-2 or TRBV6-3 and TRBJ2-3; no reliable D call. CDR3 nucleotide sequence: TGTGCCAGCAGCGCCCCACTTACGCAGTATTTT. This sequence encodes CASSAPLTQYF.